The 9 T cell receptor beta chains below were found in one sample sequenced in a study of T-cell reconstitution after alpha-beta-depleted transplantation in children. TCRbeta library preparation incorporated unique molecular identifiers. TCRdb passed the PCR reads through MiXCR, listing each CDR3 protein once. The sample holds approximately 500,000 distinct CDR3 sequences, over 9.5% seen once. The material was PBMCs, obtained before TCRalphabeta/CD19-depleted stem cell transplant. The source is a child under 10 years old with inherited bone marrow failure, due to receive a stem cell transplant.

Points on this clonotype: A single base separates this from a much larger clone, so it may be a read error. The chain recombines TRBV27 with TRBJ2-1; D not resolved. From germline, CDR1 is MNHEY and CDR2 SMNVEV (reference sequence). The CDR3 has 14 residues. Trimming took off 6 bases at V and 6 bases at J, with 15 bases between the two ends. The CDR3 spells CASSLEPFPNEQFF. The CDR3 DNA sequence: TGTGCCAGCAGCTTGGAGCCGTTCCCCAATGAGCAGTTCTTC.

This clonotype was observed many times. The gene calls are TRBV5-1 and TRBJ2-1; the D gene is possibly TRBD2 (6 bases). The CDR3 sequence is 15 residues long. Germline V gene sequence: CDR1 SGHRS, CDR2 YFSETQ. Trimming removed 3 bases at V and 8 bases at J, with 18 bases between. The CDR3, as DNA: TGCGCCAGCAGCTCCGAGGGAGGCGACGGGGATGAGCAGTTCTTC. Its translation: CASSSEGGDGDEQFF.

This chain joins TRBV10-3 and TRBJ1-2, with TRBD1 matching 7 bases. The junction had 11 bases not matched to a gene; V was cut back by 7 bases and J by 0 bases. In germline, CDR1 is ENHRY, CDR2 SYGVKD. The CDR3 spans 16 residues. CDR3 in amino acids: CAIIPDRERPNYGYTF. As DNA, the CDR3 is TGTGCCATCATTCCTGACAGGGAAAGACCTAACTATGGCTACACCTTC.

This clonotype was seen repeatedly, ten times or more. The chain uses TRBV5-4 and TRBJ2-7; D not resolved. CDR3 length: 17 amino acids. Looked up from germline, CDR1 is SGHNT and CDR2 is YYREEE (reference sequence). The germline V and J ends were trimmed by 4 bases and 4 bases, with 24 bases remaining between them. The CDR3 DNA sequence: TGTGCCAGCAGCCGCACACAACAGTTCCCTATTCCTTACGAGCAGTACTTC. This sequence encodes CASSRTQQFPIPYEQYF.

At least ten counts were recorded for this clonotype. The V and J genes are TRBV30 and TRBJ2-4, with 12 bases aligning to TRBD2. This CDR3 is built from 20 residues. With 0 bases clipped from V and 0 bases from J, the junction kept 12 bases outside the gene matches. The germline gives CDR1 GTSNPN, CDR2 SVGIG (reference sequence). In DNA form, the CDR3 reads TGTGCCTGGAGTGTAGATGCCTGGGGGACTAGCGGGTTAGCCAAAAACATTCAGTACTTC. Translating gives CAWSVDAWGTSGLAKNIQYF.

This clonotype was picked up a small number of times. The V gene is TRBV20-1, the J gene TRBJ1-5; 10 bases line up with TRBD1. From germline, CDR1 is DFQATT and CDR2 SNEGSKA (reference sequence). The CDR3 consists of 16 residues. Trimming cost V 3 bases and J 0 bases; bases outside gene matches: 5. The CDR3 DNA sequence: TGCAGTGCTAGGGGGACAGGGGTGATTAGCAATCAGCCCCAGCATTTT. Residues: CSARGTGVISNQPQHF.

This clonotype occurred many times. This chain uses TRBV29-1 with TRBJ2-7, with a tentative D call TRBD1 (6 bases). The length of the CDR3 is 16 residues. Trimming took 4 bases from V and 0 from J, leaving 19 bases between them. Germline V lookup: CDR1 SQVTM, CDR2 ANQGSEA. The chain's CDR3 is CSVGAGTKKSSYEQYF. The CDR3 DNA sequence: TGCAGCGTTGGGGCCGGGACAAAGAAGAGCTCCTACGAGCAGTACTTC.

The chain combines TRBV30 with TRBJ1-2; no firm D call. Trimming stripped 3 bases from V and 8 bases from J, with 7 bases between. CDR1 is GTSNPN, CDR2 SVGIG, per germline (reference sequence). The CDR3 has 10 residues. The CDR3 coding sequence is TGTGCCTGGAGCGGAGGGGGCTACACCTTC. It translates to CAWSGGGYTF.

V usage is TRBV7-9 and J usage is TRBJ2-5; D uncertain. CDR1 is SEHNR, CDR2 FQNEAQ, per germline (reference sequence). V lost 5 bases and J 3 bases, leaving 19 bases between the germline ends. This CDR3 spans 16 amino acids. The DNA for the CDR3 is TGTGCCAGCAGCCCCCCCTGGGCCACCGGAAAAGAGACCCAGTACTTC. Translation: CASSPPWATGKETQYF.